Below, one T cell receptor (beta chain) is given with its context. The length of the CDR3 is 13 residues. After removal of 5 bases from V and 4 bases from J, the junction contained 4 bases not matched to a gene. Germline CDR1 and CDR2: MNHNY and SVGAGI (reference sequence). Clones were sequenced by immunoSEQ multiplex PCR, and TCRdb holds only the in-frame ones, with some missing. The sample records about 150,000 clones, approximately 79% being singletons. This record belongs to a study of blood T cell repertoires in COVID-19. The chain combines TRBV6-6 with TRBJ2-7; 8 bases map to TRBD1. The sequence was obtained from a man aged 45 to 65 who had recovered from COVID-19. Sequencing was done on a sample of PBMCs or T cells enriched from blood (not recorded which). The CDR3 DNA is TGTGCCAGCAGTGATGGACAGGGTTACGAGCAGTACTTC. This translates into CASSDGQGYEQYF.